The clone carrying this T cell receptor beta chain was seen at least ten times. The sample is drawn from a study of early T cells in non-severe SARS-CoV-2 infection. Germline CDR1 reads KGHSH; CDR2 reads LQKENI. J lost 0 bases, V lost 5 bases, and 4 bases had no gene match. This CDR3 has 14 residues. TCRdb re-called the 5' RACE reads with MiXCR, one entry per CDR3 protein. The data show approximately 77,000 distinct CDR3 sequences, about 14% seen once. This clonotype originated in an adult who was a healthcare worker with PCR-confirmed SARS-CoV-2 infection or an uninfected control (not recorded which). Sequencing was performed on whole blood. V and J are TRBV18 and TRBJ2-7; 7 bases map to TRBD2. CDR3 bases: TGTGCCAGCTCAGTCCTAGCGGACTCCTACGAGCAGTACTTC. Amino acids: CASSVLADSYEQYF.